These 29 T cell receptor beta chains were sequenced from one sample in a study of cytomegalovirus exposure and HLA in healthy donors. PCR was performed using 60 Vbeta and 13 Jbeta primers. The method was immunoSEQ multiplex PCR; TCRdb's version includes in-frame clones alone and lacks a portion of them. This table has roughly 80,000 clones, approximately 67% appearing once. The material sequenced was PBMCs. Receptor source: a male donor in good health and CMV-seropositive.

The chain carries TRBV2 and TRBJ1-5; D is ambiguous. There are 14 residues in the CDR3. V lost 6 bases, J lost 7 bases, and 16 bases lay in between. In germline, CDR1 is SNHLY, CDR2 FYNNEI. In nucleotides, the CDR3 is TGTGCCAGCAGCCAGCAATCCACCAGGCAGCCCCAGCATTTT. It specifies CASSQQSTRQPQHF.

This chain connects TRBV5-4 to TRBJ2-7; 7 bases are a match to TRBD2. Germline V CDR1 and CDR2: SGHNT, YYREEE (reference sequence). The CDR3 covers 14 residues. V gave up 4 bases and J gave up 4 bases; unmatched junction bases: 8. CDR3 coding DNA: TGTGCCAGCAGCCCCGGCGCGGGAGTATACGAGCAGTACTTC. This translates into CASSPGAGVYEQYF.

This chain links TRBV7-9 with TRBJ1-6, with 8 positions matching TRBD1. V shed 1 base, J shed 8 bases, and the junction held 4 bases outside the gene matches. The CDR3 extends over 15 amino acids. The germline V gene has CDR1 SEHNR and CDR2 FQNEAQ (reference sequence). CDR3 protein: CASSLETGAYSPLHF. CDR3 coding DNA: TGTGCCAGCAGCTTAGAGACAGGGGCGTATTCACCCCTCCACTTT.

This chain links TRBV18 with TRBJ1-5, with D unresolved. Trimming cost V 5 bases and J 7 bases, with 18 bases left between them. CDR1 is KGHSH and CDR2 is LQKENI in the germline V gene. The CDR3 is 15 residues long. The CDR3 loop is CASSALTGLRQPQHF. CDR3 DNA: TGTGCCAGCTCAGCTCTGACGGGTCTGCGGCAGCCCCAGCATTTT.

CDR3 nucleotides: TGTGCCAGCAGCTCCGACGAGGGGACAGCTAATGAAAAACTGTTTTTT. Amino acid sequence: CASSSDEGTANEKLFF. This chain links TRBV7-9 with TRBJ1-4; 7 bases fit TRBD1. The length of the CDR3 is 16 residues. The V segment lost 4 bases and the J segment 3 bases; nucleotides outside the gene matches: 8. Germline V gene sequence: CDR1 SEHNR, CDR2 FQNEAQ (reference sequence).

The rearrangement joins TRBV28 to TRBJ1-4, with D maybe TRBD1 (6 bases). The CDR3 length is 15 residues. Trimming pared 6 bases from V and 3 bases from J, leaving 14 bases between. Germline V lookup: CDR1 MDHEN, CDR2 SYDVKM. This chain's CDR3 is CASSRVTGSNEKLFF. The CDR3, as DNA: TGTGCCAGCAGCCGCGTCACAGGGTCTAATGAAAAACTGTTTTTT.

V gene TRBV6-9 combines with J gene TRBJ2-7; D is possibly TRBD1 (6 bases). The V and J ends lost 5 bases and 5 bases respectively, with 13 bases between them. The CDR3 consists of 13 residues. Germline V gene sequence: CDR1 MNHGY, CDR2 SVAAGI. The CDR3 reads CASSHGQPDEQYF. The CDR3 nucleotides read TGTGCCAGCAGTCATGGACAGCCCGACGAGCAGTACTTC.

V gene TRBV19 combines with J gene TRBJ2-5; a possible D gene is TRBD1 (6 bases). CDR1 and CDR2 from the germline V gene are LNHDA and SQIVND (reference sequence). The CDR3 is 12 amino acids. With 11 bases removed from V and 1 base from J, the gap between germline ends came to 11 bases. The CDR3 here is CAGRGPQETQYF. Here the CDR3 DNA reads TGTGCCGGCAGGGGACCCCAAGAGACCCAGTACTTC.

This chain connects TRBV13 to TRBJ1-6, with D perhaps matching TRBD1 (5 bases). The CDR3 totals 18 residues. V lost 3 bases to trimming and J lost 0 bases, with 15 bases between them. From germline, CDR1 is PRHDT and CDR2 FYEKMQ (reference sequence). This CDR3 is CASSLGGTTSSYNSPLHF. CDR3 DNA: TGTGCCAGCAGCTTGGGCGGGACGACTAGCTCCTATAATTCACCCCTCCACTTT.

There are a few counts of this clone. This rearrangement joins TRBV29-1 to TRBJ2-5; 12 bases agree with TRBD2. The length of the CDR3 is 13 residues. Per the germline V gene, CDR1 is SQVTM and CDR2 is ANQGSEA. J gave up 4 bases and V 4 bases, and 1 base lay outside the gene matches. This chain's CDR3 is CSVGLAGVETQYF. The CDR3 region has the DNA TGCAGCGTTGGACTAGCGGGGGTAGAGACCCAGTACTTC.

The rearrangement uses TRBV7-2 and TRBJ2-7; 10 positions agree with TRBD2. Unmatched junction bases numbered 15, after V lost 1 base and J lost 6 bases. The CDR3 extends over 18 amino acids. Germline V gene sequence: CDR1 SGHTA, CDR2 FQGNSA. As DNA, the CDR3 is TGTGCCAGCAGCTTAGGGTGGATCTGGTCTAGCGGGAGTTCCGAGCAGTACTTC. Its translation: CASSLGWIWSSGSSEQYF.

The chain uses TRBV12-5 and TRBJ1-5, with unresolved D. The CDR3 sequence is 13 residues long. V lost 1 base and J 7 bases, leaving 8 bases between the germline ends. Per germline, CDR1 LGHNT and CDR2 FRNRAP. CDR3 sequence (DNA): TGTGCTAGTGGTTTGGGGGCAGGCCAGCCCCAGCATTTT. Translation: CASGLGAGQPQHF. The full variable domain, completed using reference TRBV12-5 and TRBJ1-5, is DARVTQTPRHKVTEMGQEVTMRCQPILGHNTVFWYRQTMMQGLELLAYFRNRAPLDDSGMPKDRFSAEMPDATLATLKIQPSEPRDSAVYFCASGLGAGQPQHFGDGTRLSIL.

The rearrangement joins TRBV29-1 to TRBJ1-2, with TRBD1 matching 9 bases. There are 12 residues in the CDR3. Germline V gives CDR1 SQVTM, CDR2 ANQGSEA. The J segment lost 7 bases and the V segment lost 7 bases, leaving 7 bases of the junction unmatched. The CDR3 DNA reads TGCAGCGGCTACGGGACAGGGCTTGGCTACACCTTC. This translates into CSGYGTGLGYTF.

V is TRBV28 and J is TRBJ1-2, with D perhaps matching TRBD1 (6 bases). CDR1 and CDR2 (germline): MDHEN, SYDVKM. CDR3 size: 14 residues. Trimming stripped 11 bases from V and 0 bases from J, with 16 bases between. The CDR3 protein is CASRGAGANYGYTF. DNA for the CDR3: TGTGCCTCTCGGGGGGCAGGGGCTAACTATGGCTACACCTTC.

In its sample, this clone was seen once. The CDR3 region is CASSGTLGYTF. The CDR3 nucleotides read TGTGCCAGCAGCGGGACTTTGGGCTACACCTTC. The chain couples TRBV5-4 to TRBJ1-2; a possible D gene is TRBD1 (5 bases). Trimming took off 4 bases at V and 8 bases at J, with 9 bases between the two ends. The CDR3 length is 11 residues. The germline CDR1 and CDR2 sequences are SGHNT and YYREEE (reference sequence).

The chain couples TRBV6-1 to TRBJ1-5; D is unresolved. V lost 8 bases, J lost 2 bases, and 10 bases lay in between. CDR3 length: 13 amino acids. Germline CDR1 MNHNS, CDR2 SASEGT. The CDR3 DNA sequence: TGTGCCAGCCAACCCGGGGGCAATCAGCCCCAGCATTTT. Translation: CASQPGGNQPQHF.

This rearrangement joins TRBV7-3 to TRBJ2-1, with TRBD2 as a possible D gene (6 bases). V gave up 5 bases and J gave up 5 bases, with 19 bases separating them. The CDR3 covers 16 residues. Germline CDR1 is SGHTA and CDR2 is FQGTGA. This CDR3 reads CASSPRGPEGNNEQFF. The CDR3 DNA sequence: TGTGCCAGCAGCCCCCGAGGTCCGGAGGGAAACAATGAGCAGTTCTTC.

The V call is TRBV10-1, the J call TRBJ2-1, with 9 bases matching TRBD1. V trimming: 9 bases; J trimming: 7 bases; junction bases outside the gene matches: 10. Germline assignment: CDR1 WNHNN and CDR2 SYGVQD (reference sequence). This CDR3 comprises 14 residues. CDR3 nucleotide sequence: TGCGCCAGTTACTCGGGGACAGGGACAAATGAGCAGTTCTTC. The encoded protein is CASYSGTGTNEQFF.

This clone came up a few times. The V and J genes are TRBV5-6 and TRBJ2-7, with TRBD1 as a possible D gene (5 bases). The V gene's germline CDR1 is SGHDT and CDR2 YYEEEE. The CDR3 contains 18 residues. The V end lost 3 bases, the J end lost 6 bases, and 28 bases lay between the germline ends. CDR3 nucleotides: TGTGCCAGCAGCTCCGCCAGGGAAGTGGCGCTCTTACGGCCCGAGCAGTACTTC. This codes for CASSSAREVALLRPEQYF.

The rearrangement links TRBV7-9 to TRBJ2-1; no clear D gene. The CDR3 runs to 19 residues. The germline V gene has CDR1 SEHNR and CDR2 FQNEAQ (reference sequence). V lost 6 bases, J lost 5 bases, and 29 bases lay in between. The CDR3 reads CASRVGSPWSRKNNNEQFF. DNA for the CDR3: TGTGCCAGCAGGGTAGGTAGCCCTTGGAGTCGAAAAAACAACAATGAGCAGTTCTTC.

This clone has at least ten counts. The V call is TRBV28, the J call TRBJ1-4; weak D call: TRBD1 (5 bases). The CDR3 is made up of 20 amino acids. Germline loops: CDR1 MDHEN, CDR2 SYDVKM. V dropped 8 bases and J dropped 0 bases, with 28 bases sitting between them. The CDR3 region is CASYHALESGGPATNEKLFF. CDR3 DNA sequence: TGTGCCAGCTATCACGCGCTTGAATCGGGGGGTCCGGCAACTAATGAAAAACTGTTTTTT. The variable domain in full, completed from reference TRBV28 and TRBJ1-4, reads DVKVTQSSRYLVKRTGEKVFLECVQDMDHENMFWYRQDPGLGLRLIYFSYDVKMKEKGDIPEGYSVSREKKERFSLILESASTNQTSMYLCASYHALESGGPATNEKLFFGSGTQLSVL.

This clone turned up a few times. CDR3 region: CASSHGGSSYEQYF. The CDR3 coding sequence is TGTGCCAGCAGCCATGGGGGGAGCTCCTACGAGCAGTACTTC. J is TRBJ2-7 and V is TRBV7-2; TRBD2 is a possible D gene (6 bases). Germline V gives CDR1 SGHTA, CDR2 FQGNSA. CDR3 size: 14 residues. Trimming took off 5 bases at V and 0 bases at J, with 11 bases between the two ends. The full variable domain, its missing parts supplied by reference TRBV7-2 and TRBJ2-7, is GAGVSQSPSNKVTEKGKDVELRCDPISGHTALYWYRQSLGQGLEFLIYFQGNSAPDKSGLPSDRFSAERTGGSVSTLTIQRTQQEDSAVYLCASSHGGSSYEQYFGPGTRLTVT.

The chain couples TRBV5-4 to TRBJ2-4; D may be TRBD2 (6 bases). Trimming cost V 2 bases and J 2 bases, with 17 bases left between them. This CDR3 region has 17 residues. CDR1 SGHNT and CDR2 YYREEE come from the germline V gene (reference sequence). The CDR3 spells CASSFGGATSTKNIQYF. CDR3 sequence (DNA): TGTGCCAGCAGCTTTGGCGGGGCCACGAGTACCAAAAACATTCAGTACTTC.

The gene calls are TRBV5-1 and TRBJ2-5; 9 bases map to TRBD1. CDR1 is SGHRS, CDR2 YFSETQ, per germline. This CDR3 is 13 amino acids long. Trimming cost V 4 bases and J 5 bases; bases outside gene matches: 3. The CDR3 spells CASSPGQGETQYF. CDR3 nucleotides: TGCGCCAGCAGCCCCGGACAGGGGGAGACCCAGTACTTC.

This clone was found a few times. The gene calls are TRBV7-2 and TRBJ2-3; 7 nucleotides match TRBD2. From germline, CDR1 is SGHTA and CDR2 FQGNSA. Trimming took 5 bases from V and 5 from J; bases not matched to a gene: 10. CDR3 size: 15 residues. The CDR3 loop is CASSGNSGKIDTQYF. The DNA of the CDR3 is TGTGCCAGCAGCGGGAACAGCGGGAAGATAGATACGCAGTATTTT. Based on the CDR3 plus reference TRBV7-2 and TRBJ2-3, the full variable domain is GAGVSQSPSNKVTEKGKDVELRCDPISGHTALYWYRQSLGQGLEFLIYFQGNSAPDKSGLPSDRFSAERTGGSVSTLTIQRTQQEDSAVYLCASSGNSGKIDTQYFGPGTRLTVL.

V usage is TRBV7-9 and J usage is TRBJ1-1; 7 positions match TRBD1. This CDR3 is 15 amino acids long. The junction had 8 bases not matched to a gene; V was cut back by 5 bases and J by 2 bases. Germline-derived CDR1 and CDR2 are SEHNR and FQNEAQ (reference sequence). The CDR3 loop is CASSPEQGINTEAFF. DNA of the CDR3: TGTGCCAGCAGCCCCGAACAGGGGATAAACACTGAAGCTTTCTTT.

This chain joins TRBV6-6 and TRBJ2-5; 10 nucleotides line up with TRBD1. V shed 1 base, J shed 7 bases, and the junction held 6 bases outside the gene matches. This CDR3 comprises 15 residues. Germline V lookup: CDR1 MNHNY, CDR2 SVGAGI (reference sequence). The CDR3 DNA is TGTGCCAGCAGTTACTTGGGACAGGGGTCGGGGACCCAGTACTTC. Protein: CASSYLGQGSGTQYF.

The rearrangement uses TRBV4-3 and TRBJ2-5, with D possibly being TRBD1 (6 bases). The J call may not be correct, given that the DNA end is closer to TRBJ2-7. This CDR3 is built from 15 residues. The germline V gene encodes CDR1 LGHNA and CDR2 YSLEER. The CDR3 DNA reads TGCGCCAGCAGCCAAGACAGGGGCATCAACGGCGAGCAGTACTTC. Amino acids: CASSQDRGINGEQYF.

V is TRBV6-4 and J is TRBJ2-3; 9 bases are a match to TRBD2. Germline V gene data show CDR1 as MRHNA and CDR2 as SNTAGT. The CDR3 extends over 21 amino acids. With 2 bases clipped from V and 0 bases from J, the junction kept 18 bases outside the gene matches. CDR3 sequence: CASSDRYGGGVPPTSTDTQYF. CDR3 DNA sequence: TGTGCCAGCAGTGACCGCTACGGCGGGGGGGTCCCTCCTACTAGCACAGATACGCAGTATTTT.